This T cell receptor beta chain was identified during a study of T cell responses to AZD1222 COVID-19 vaccine. Notes on the study in general: Repertoire collection took place solely once the T cell response had peaked. Among AZD1222 vaccinees, only 5 to 7 were seropositive at baseline.

About this clone itself: The antigen is undetermined.

This CDR3 contains 15 residues. With 4 bases clipped from V and 2 bases from J, the junction kept 8 bases outside the gene matches. Germline V gene data show CDR1 as SGHNT and CDR2 as YYREEE (reference sequence). Profiled with immunoSEQ multiplex PCR; TCRdb holds only in-frame clones, not every one. The sample holds roughly 200,000 clones; 93% are singletons and the top ten take approximately 1%. This sample comprised peripheral blood, obtained on day 0 of MenACWY control vaccination. The chain combines TRBV5-4 with TRBJ1-1; 7 bases match TRBD1. This receptor was taken from an adult in good health. CDR3 sequence reads: CASSPAGQANTEAFF. The CDR3 coding sequence is TGTGCCAGCAGCCCCGCCGGACAGGCTAACACTGAAGCTTTCTTT.